What follows are 19 T cell receptor beta chains derived from one specimen sequenced in a study of T cell repertoires in cytomegalovirus infection. These TCRs' antigens remain unknown. MiXCR, run by TCRdb on the reads, gives a single entry per CDR3 protein. The top ten hold over 10% of the sample, which has around 750,000 distinct CDR3 sequences, 32% seen once. This specimen was cultured CD8+ T cells from PBMCs, taken from culture after CMV antigen stimulation. These receptors were obtained from a human donor in good health (CMV status not recorded). Some clones in this sample may be carry-over from other donors' samples.

This clonotype was observed a handful of times. The V and J genes are TRBV4-1 and TRBJ2-1; D is unclear. Germline values: CDR1 MGHRA, CDR2 YSYEKL. V was cut by 0 bases and J by 7 bases, with 4 bases left in between. The CDR3 sequence is 12 residues long. Here the CDR3 reads CASSQDRNEQFF. The DNA of the CDR3 is TGCGCCAGCAGCCAAGATCGGAATGAGCAGTTCTTC.

The chain combines TRBV29-1 with TRBJ2-3; maybe TRBD1 (5 bases). CDR1 SQVTM and CDR2 ANQGSEA come from the germline V gene. The V gene lost 3 bases and the J gene lost 3 bases, with 13 bases spanning the gap. The CDR3 has 14 amino acids. As DNA, the CDR3 is TGCAGCGTTGATATAGGGGCAGGAACAGATACGCAGTATTTT. This gives the protein CSVDIGAGTDTQYF.

The chain couples TRBV10-3 to TRBJ1-5; D uncertain. CDR3 length: 12 amino acids. Trimming left V 10 bases short and J 2 bases short, with 9 bases between. In germline, CDR1 is ENHRY, CDR2 SYGVKD. This CDR3 reads CATREGNQPQHF. The DNA of the CDR3 is TGTGCCACCCGAGAGGGCAATCAGCCCCAGCATTTT.

This clonotype was counted between two and nine times. CDR3 region: CASSVELDPRRTGYTF. CDR3 sequence (DNA): TGTGCCAGCAGCGTAGAATTAGACCCTCGAAGGACTGGCTACACCTTC. The chain couples TRBV9 to TRBJ1-2; D is undetermined. Between the trimmed V and J ends, which lost 0 bases and 7 bases, there was a span of 19 bases. The CDR3 length is 16 residues. Per germline, CDR1 SGDLS and CDR2 YYNGEE.

This clonotype was seen many times. This chain uses TRBV7-8 with TRBJ1-1; 7 bases line up with TRBD1. Trimming took 5 bases from V and 1 from J; bases not matched to a gene: 7. Germline CDR1 SGHVS, CDR2 FQNEAQ. This CDR3 comprises 15 residues. The DNA for the CDR3 is TGTGCCAGCAGCCCCGACAGGGCCGGGAACACTGAAGCTTTCTTT. Translating it yields CASSPDRAGNTEAFF.

This clonotype was seen a handful of times. This chain links TRBV5-6 with TRBJ2-7; D is perhaps TRBD2 (6 bases). V was shortened by 4 bases and J by 4 bases, with 15 bases between the two germline ends. Germline V gives CDR1 SGHDT, CDR2 YYEEEE. The CDR3 runs to 14 residues. The CDR3 sequence is CASSRAGTSYEQYV. CDR3 bases: TGTGCCAGCAGCCGGGCGGGGACGTCATACGAGCAGTACGTC.

The CDR3 spells CASSKTLQGNTYEQYV. CDR3 coding DNA: TGTGCCAGCAGCAAAACGCTCCAGGGAAACACCTACGAGCAGTACGTC. This chain connects TRBV7-6 to TRBJ2-7; tentatively, D is TRBD1 (5 bases). The CDR3 runs 16 residues. Trimming stripped 5 bases from V and 2 bases from J, with 19 bases between. The germline CDR1 and CDR2 sequences are SGHVS and FNYEAQ.

V gene TRBV7-2 combines with J gene TRBJ2-7; 10 nucleotides align to TRBD1. The germline gives CDR1 SGHTA, CDR2 FQGNSA. V was clipped by 4 bases and J by 3 bases; unmatched bases: 3. The CDR3 has 14 residues. The CDR3 loop reads CTSSSGQGSYEQYF. DNA for the CDR3: TGTACCAGCAGCTCGGGACAGGGGAGCTACGAGCAGTACTTC.

The CDR3, as DNA: TGCGCCAGCAGCTTTAGCGGGACTTTGAGCTCCTACAATGAGCAGTTCTTC. Protein: CASSFSGTLSSYNEQFF. The chain joins TRBV5-1 to TRBJ2-1, with TRBD2 matching 8 bases. V dropped 2 bases and J dropped 0; count of bases not matched to a gene: 7. The length of the CDR3 is 17 residues. Germline V lookup: CDR1 SGHRS, CDR2 YFSETQ.

This clonotype came up a few times. V usage is TRBV6-6 and J usage is TRBJ2-5, with 9 bases fitting TRBD2. The length of the CDR3 is 17 residues. Germline trimming cut 2 bases from V and 4 bases from J; bases unmatched to any gene: 11. CDR1 MNHNY and CDR2 SVGAGI come from the germline V gene (reference sequence). The CDR3 protein is CASSYRAIAGAGETQYF. CDR3 DNA sequence: TGTGCCAGCAGTTACCGCGCCATAGCGGGGGCCGGAGAGACCCAGTACTTC.

This chain connects TRBV6-5 to TRBJ2-3; TRBD2 aligns across 10 bases. Trimming at V came to 5 bases and at J to 4 bases, leaving 9 bases not matched to a gene. Per germline, CDR1 MNHEY and CDR2 SVGAGI. This CDR3 spans 16 amino acids. The CDR3 nucleotides read TGTGCCAGCAGTATCGAAGCGGGGGGGCTTTCAGATACGCAGTATTTT. It codes for CASSIEAGGLSDTQYF.

J is TRBJ1-2 and V is TRBV7-6; no definite D call. The CDR3 totals 16 residues. CDR1 is SGHVS, CDR2 FNYEAQ, per germline. V was pared by 1 base and J by 3 bases, with 15 bases between. CDR3 residues: CASSLEDLGHYYGYTF. CDR3 DNA: TGTGCCAGCAGCTTAGAGGACTTAGGCCATTACTATGGCTACACCTTC. The full variable domain, in which reference TRBV7-6 and TRBJ1-2 provide the parts outside the CDR3, is GAGVSQSPRYKVTKRGQDVALRCDPISGHVSLYWYRQALGQGPEFLTYFNYEAQQDKSGLPNDRFSAERPEGSISTLTIQRTEQRDSAMYRCASSLEDLGHYYGYTFGSGTRLTVV.

This clonotype has a handful of counts. The chain is built from TRBV7-9 and TRBJ2-1, with 10 bases aligning to TRBD2. Trimming took 4 bases from V and 9 from J; bases not matched to a gene: 9. This CDR3 spans 15 amino acids. Germline-derived CDR1 and CDR2 are SEHNR and FQNEAQ (reference sequence). The DNA for the CDR3 is TGTGCCAGCAGCTCACCTAGCGGGGGAGTCACTGAGCAGTTCTTC. It is translated as CASSSPSGGVTEQFF.

This clonotype was seen only once. V is TRBV25-1 and J is TRBJ1-2; perhaps TRBD1 as D (6 bases). V lost 2 bases to trimming and J lost 4 bases, with 20 bases between them. Germline V CDR1 and CDR2: MGHDK, SYGVNS. The CDR3 length is 17 residues. The DNA for the CDR3 is TGTGCCAGCAGTGAAGGGAGGGACACCGCTAACTCCTATGGCTACACCTTC. Its translation: CASSEGRDTANSYGYTF.

This CDR3 reads CASSQEREIANEKLFF. The DNA of the CDR3 is TGCGCCAGCAGCCAAGAACGGGAAATAGCTAATGAAAAACTGTTTTTT. The V and J genes are TRBV4-3 and TRBJ1-4; the D is unclear. CDR1 is LGHNA and CDR2 is YSLEER in the germline V gene. CDR3 size: 16 residues. V was pared by 0 bases and J by 3 bases, with 11 bases between.

This clonotype showed up just a few times. J is TRBJ1-5 and V is TRBV6-2 or TRBV6-3; 7 positions agree with TRBD1. Trimming at V came to 4 bases and at J to 8 bases, leaving 5 bases not matched to a gene. CDR3 length equals 13 residues. The germline gives CDR1 MNHEY, CDR2 SVGEGT. The CDR3 spells CASSSQGPEPQHF. CDR3 nucleotide sequence: TGTGCCAGCAGTTCACAGGGGCCGGAGCCCCAGCATTTT.

This clonotype was counted only a few times. V is TRBV5-6 and J is TRBJ1-5; 7 bases are shared with TRBD1. Germline V gives CDR1 SGHDT, CDR2 YYEEEE. The V segment lost 1 base and the J segment 5 bases; nucleotides outside the gene matches: 9. This CDR3 region has 16 residues. The CDR3 bases are TGTGCCAGCAGCTTGACCCCGACAGGGACCTATCAGCCCCAGCATTTT. Translating gives CASSLTPTGTYQPQHF.

This clonotype showed up many times. The rearrangement uses TRBV7-3 and TRBJ1-1; D is possibly TRBD1 (6 bases). V lost 2 bases and J lost 1, with 11 bases in between. The CDR3 is 15 amino acids. CDR1 SGHTA and CDR2 FQGTGA come from the germline V gene. The CDR3 protein is CASSLGGAQNTEAFF. The CDR3 DNA is TGTGCCAGCAGCTTAGGGGGCGCTCAGAACACTGAAGCTTTCTTT.

This clonotype was detected many times. The V gene is TRBV7-2, the J gene TRBJ2-7; D is unresolved. The CDR3 totals 12 residues. Germline V lookup: CDR1 SGHTA, CDR2 FQGNSA. The V end was cut by 1 base, the J end by 6 bases, with 7 bases between. CDR3 amino acids: CASSLETAEQYF. In nucleotides, the CDR3 is TGTGCCAGCAGCTTAGAAACAGCCGAGCAGTACTTC.